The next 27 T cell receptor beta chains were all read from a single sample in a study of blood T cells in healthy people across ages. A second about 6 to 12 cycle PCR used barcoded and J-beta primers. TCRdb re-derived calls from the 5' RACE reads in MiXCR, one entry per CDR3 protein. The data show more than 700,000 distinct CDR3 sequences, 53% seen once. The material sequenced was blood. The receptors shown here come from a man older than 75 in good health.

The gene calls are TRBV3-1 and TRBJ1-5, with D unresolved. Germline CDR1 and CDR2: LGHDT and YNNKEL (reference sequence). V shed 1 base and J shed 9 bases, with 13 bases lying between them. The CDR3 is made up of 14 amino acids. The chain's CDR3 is CASSQAHSEMPQHF. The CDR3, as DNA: TGTGCCAGCAGCCAAGCCCACAGTGAGATGCCCCAGCATTTT.

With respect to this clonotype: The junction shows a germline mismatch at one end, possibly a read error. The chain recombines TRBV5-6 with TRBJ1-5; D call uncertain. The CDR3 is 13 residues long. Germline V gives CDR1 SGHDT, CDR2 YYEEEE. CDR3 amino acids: CVSSRLTDQPQHF. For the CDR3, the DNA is TGTGTCAGCAGCCGTCTGACGGACCAGCCCCAGCATTTT.

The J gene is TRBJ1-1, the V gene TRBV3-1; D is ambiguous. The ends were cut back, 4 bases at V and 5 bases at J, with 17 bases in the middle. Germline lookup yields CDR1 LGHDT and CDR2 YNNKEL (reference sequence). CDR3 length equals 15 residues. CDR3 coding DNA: TGTGCCAGCAGCCCCCGGGCCCCATCTAGGACTGAAGCTTTCTTT. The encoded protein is CASSPRAPSRTEAFF.

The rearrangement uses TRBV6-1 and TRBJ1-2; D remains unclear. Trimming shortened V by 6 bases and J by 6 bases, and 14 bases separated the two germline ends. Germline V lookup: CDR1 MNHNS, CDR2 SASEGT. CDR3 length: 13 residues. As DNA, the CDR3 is TGTGCCAGCAGCGCCCAAGGGATTGATGGCTACACCTTC. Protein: CASSAQGIDGYTF.

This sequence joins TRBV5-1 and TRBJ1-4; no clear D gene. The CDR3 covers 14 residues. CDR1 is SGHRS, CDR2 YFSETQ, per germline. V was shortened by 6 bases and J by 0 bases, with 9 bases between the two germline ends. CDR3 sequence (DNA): TGCGCCAGCAAATTAACCACAACTAATGAAAAACTGTTTTTT. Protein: CASKLTTTNEKLFF. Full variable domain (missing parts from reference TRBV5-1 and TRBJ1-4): KAGVTQTPRYLIKTRGQQVTLSCSPISGHRSVSWYQQTPGQGLQFLFEYFSETQRNKGNFPGRFSGRQFSNSRSEMNVSTLELGDSALYLCASKLTTTNEKLFFGSGTQLSVL.

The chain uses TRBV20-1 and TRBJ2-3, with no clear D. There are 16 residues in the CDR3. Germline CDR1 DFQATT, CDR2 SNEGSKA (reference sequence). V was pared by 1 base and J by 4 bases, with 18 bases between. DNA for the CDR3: TGCAGTGCTAGAGTATTATATGGGCAGGCGGCAGATACGCAGTATTTT. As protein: CSARVLYGQAADTQYF.

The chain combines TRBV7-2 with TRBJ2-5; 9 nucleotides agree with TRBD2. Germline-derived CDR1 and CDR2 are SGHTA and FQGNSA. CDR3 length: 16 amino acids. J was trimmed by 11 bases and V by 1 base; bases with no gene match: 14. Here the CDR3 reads CASSLVSGRFVNEQYF. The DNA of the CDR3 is TGTGCCAGCAGCTTAGTAAGCGGGAGGTTTGTCAATGAGCAGTACTTC.

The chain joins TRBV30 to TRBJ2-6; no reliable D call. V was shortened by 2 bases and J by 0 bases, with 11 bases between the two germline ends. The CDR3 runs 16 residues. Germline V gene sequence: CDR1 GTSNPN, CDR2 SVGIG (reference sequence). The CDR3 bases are TGTGCCTGGAGTCCCGCGCAAAGCTCTGGGGCCAACGTCCTGACTTTC. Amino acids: CAWSPAQSSGANVLTF. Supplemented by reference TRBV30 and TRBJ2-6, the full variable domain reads SQTIHQWPATLVQPVGSPLSLECTVEGTSNPNLYWYRQAAGRGLQLLFYSVGIGQISSEVPQNLSASRPQDRQFILSSKKLLLSDSGFYLCAWSPAQSSGANVLTFGAGSRLTVL.

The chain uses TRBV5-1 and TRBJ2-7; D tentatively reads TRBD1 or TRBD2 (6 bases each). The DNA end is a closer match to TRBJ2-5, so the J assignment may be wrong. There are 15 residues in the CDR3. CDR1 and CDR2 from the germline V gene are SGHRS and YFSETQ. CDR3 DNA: TGCGCCAGCAGCTTGGGGACTTCGGGGGCGGAGACCCAGTACTTC. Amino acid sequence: CASSLGTSGAETQYF.

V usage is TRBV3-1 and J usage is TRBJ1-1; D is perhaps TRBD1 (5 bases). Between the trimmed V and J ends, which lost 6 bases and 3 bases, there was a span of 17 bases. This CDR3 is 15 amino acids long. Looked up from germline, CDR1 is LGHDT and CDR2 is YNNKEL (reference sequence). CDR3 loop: CASSLYRQEDTEAFF. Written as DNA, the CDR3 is TGTGCCAGCAGTCTCTACAGGCAGGAGGACACTGAAGCTTTCTTT.

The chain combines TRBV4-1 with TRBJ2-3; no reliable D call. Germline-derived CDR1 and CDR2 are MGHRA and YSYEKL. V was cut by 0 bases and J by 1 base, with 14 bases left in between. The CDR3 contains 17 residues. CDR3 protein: CASSQDRGGGGTDTQYF. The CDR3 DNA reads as TGCGCCAGCAGCCAAGATCGAGGTGGTGGTGGCACAGATACGCAGTATTTT.

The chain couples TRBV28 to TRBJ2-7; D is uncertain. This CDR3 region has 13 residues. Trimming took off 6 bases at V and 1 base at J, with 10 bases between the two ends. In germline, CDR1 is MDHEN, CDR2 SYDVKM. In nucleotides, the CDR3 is TGTGCCAGCAGCAACGGCCTTTCCTACGAGCAGTACTTC. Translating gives CASSNGLSYEQYF.

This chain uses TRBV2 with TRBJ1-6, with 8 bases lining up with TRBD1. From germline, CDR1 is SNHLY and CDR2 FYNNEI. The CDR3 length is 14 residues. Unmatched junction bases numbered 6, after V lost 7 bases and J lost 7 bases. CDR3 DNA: TGTGCCAGCACCAGACAGGGGAGGAATTCACCCCTCCACTTT. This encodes CASTRQGRNSPLHF.

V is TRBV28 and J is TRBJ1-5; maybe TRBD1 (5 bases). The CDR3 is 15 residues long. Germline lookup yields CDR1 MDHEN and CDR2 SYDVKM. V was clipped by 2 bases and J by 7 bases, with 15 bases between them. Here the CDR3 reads CASSLPAGGLQPQHF. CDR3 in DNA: TGTGCCAGCAGTTTACCGGCGGGGGGTTTGCAGCCCCAGCATTTT.

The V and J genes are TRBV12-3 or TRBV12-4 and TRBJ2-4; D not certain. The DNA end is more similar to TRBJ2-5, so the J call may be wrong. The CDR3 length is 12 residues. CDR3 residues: CASSFNRETQYF. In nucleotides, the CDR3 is TGTGCCAGCAGTTTTAATCGGGAGACCCAGTACTTC.

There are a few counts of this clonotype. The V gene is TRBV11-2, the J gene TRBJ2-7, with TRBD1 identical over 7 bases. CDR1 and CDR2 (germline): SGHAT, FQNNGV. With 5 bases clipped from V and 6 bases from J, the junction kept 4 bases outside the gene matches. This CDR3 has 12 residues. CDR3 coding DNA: TGTGCCAGCAGCACTTCAGGGGGCGAGCAGTACTTC. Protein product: CASSTSGGEQYF.

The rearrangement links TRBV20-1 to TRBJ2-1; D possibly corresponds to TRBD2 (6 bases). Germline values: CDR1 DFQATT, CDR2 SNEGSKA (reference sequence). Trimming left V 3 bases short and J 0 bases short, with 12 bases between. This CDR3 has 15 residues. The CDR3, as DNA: TGCAGTGCTAGTCCATCGGAGGGCTCCTACAATGAGCAGTTCTTC. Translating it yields CSASPSEGSYNEQFF.

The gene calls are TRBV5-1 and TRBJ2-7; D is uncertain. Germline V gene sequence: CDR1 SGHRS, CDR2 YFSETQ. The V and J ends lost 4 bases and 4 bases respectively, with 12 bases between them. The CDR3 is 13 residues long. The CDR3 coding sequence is TGCGCCAGCAGCCTACGACCCTCGTACGAGCAGTACTTC. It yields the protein CASSLRPSYEQYF. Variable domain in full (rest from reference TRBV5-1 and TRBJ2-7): KAGVTQTPRYLIKTRGQQVTLSCSPISGHRSVSWYQQTPGQGLQFLFEYFSETQRNKGNFPGRFSGRQFSNSRSEMNVSTLELGDSALYLCASSLRPSYEQYFGPGTRLTVT.

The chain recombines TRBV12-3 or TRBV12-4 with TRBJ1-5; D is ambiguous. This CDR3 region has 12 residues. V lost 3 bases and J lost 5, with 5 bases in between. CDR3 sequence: CASSFGDQPQHF. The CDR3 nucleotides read TGTGCCAGCAGTTTTGGGGATCAGCCCCAGCATTTT.

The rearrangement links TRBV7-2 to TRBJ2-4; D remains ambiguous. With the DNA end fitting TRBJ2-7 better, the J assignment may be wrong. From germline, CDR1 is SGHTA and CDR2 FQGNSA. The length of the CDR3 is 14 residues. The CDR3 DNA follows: TGTGCCAGCAGCGTAGACTCGCGGAACTACGAGCAGTACTTC. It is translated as CASSVDSRNYEQYF.

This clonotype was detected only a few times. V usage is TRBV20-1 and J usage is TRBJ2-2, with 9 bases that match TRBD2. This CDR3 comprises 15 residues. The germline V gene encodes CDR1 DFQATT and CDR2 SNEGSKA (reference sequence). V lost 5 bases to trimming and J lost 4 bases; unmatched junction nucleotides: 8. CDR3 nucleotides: TGCAGTGCTTGGCTAGCGGGGATGCGCACCGGGGAGCTGTTTTTT. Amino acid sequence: CSAWLAGMRTGELFF.

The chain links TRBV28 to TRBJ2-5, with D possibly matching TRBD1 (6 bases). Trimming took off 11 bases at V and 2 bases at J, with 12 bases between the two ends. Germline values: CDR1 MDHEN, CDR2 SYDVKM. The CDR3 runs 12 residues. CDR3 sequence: CAGQTGQETQYF. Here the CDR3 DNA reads TGTGCCGGGCAAACAGGGCAAGAGACCCAGTACTTC.

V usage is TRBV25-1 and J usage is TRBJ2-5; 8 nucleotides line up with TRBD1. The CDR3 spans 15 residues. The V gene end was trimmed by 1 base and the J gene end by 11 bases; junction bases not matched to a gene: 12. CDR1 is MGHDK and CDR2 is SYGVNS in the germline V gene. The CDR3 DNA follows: TGTGCCAGCAGTGAATCCCGCAGGGGGCGGGGAGAGCAGTACTTC. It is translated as CASSESRRGRGEQYF.

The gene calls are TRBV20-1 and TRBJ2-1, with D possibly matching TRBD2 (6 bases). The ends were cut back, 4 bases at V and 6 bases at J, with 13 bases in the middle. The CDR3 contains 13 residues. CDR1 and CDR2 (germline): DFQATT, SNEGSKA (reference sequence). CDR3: CSATRLVSNEQFF. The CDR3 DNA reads TGCAGTGCTACCCGACTAGTCTCCAATGAGCAGTTCTTC.

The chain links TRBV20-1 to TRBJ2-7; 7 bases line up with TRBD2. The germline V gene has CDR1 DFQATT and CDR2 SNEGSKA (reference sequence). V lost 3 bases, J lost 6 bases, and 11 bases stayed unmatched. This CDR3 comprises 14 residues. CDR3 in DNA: TGCAGTGCTAGGGCCCGGCGGGAGCCTGTCGAGCAGTACTTC. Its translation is CSARARREPVEQYF.

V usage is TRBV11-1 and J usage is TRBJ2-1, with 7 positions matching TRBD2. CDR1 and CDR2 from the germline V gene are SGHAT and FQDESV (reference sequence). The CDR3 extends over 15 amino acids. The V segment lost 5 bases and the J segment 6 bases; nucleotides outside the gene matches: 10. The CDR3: CASSPARAGSNEQFF. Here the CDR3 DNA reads TGTGCCAGCAGCCCAGCCCGAGCGGGGAGCAATGAGCAGTTCTTC. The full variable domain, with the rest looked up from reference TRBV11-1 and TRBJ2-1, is EAEVAQSPRYKITEKSQAVAFWCDPISGHATLYWYRQILGQGPELLVQFQDESVVDDSQLPKDRFSAERLKGVDSTLKIQPAELGDSAMYLCASSPARAGSNEQFFGPGTRLTVL.

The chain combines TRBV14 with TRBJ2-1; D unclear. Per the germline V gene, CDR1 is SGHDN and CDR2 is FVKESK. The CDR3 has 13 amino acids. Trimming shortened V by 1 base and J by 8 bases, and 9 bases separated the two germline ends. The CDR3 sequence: CASSQGLGDEQFF. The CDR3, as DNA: TGTGCCAGCAGCCAAGGTCTTGGCGATGAGCAGTTCTTC.